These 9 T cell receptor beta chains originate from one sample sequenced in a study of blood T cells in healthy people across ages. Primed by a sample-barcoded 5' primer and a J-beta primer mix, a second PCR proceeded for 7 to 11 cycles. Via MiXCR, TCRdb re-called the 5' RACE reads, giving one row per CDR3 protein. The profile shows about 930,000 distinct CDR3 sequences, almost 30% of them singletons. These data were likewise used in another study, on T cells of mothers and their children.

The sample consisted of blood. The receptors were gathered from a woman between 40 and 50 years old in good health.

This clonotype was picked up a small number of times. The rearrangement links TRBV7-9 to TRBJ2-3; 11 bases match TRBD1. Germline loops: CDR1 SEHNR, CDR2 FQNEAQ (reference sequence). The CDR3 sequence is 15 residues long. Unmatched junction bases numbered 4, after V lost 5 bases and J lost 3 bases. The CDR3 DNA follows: TGTGCCAGCAGCCGGGACAGGGGGTTGACAGATACGCAGTATTTT. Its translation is CASSRDRGLTDTQYF. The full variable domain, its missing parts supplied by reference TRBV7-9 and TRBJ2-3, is DTGVSQNPRHKITKRGQNVTFRCDPISEHNRLYWYRQTLGQGPEFLTYFQNEAQLEKSRLLSDRFSAERPKGSFSTLEIQRTEQGDSAMYLCASSRDRGLTDTQYFGPGTRLTVL.

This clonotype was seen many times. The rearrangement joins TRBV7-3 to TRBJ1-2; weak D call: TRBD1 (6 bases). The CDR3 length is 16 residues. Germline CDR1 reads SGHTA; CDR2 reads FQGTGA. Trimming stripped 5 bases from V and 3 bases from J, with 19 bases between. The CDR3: CASSPRGGMDYYGYTF. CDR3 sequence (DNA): TGTGCCAGCAGCCCCAGGGGAGGGATGGATTACTATGGCTACACCTTC.

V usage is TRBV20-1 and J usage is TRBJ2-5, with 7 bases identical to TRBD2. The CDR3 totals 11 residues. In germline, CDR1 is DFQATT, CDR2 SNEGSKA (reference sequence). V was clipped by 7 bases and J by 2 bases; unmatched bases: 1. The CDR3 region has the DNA TGCAGTGGGGAGGGACAAGAGACCCAGTACTTC. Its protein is CSGEGQETQYF.

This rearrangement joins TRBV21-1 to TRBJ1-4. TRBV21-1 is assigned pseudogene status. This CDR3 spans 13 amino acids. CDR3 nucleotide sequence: TGTGCCAGCAGCGGTCCGAATAATGAAAAACTGTTTTTT. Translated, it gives CASSGPNNEKLFF.

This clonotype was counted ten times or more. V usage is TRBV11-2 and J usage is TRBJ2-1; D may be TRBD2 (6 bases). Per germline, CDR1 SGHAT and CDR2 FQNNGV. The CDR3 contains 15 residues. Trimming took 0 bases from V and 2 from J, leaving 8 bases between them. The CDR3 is CASSLEAGTYNEQFF. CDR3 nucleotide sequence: TGTGCCAGCAGCTTAGAGGCGGGGACCTACAATGAGCAGTTCTTC. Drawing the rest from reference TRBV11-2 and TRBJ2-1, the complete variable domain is EAGVAQSPRYKIIEKRQSVAFWCNPISGHATLYWYQQILGQGPKLLIQFQNNGVVDDSQLPKDRFSAERLKGVDSTLKIQPAKLEDSAVYLCASSLEAGTYNEQFFGPGTRLTVL.

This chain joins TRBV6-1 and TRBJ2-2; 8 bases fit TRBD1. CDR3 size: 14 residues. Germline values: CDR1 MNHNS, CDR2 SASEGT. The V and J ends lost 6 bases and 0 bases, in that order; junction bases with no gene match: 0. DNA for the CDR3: TGTGCCAGCAGACAGGGGGCGAACACCGGGGAGCTGTTTTTT. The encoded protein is CASRQGANTGELFF.

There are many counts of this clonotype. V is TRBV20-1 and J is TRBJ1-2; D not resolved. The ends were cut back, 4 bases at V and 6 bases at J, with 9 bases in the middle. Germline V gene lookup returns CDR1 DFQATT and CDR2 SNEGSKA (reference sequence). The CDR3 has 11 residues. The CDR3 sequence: CSATRADGYTF. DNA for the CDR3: TGCAGTGCTACAAGGGCGGATGGCTACACCTTC.

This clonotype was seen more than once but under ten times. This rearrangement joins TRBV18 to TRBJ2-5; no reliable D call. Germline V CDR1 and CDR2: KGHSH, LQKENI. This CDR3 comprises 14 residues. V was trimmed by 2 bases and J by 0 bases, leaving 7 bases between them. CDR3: CASSPIRYQETQYF. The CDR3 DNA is TGTGCCAGCTCACCAATCAGATACCAAGAGACCCAGTACTTC.

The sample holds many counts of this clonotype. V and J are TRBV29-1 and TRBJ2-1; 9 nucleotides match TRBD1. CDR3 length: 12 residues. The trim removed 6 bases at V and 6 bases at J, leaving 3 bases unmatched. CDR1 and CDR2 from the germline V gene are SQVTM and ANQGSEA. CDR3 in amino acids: CSVGTGTNEQFF. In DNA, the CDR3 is TGCAGCGTGGGGACAGGGACCAATGAGCAGTTCTTC.